Below are 19 T cell receptor beta chains sequenced from a single sample in a study of blood T cell repertoires in COVID-19. Clones were sequenced by immunoSEQ multiplex PCR, and TCRdb holds only the in-frame ones, with some missing. There are about 180,000 clones in the sample; approximately 86% occur only once, and more than 7.5% lies in the top ten. The sequenced material came from peripheral blood. These receptors were taken from a man aged 45-65 years with active or convalescent COVID-19.

This chain links TRBV6-5 with TRBJ2-1, with 8 positions matching TRBD1. The CDR3 runs to 14 residues. The V gene's germline CDR1 is MNHEY and CDR2 SVGAGI. V shed 8 bases, J shed 5 bases, and the junction held 8 bases outside the gene matches. CDR3 in amino acids: CASARDRRHNEQFF. Here the CDR3 DNA reads TGTGCCAGCGCCCGGGACAGGAGACACAATGAGCAGTTCTTC.

The CDR3 region has the DNA TGTGCCAGCAGTTTTGGGGTTGGGGGTAGCGGCTACGAGCAGTACTTC. Translating it yields CASSFGVGGSGYEQYF. This chain joins TRBV28 and TRBJ2-7; maybe TRBD2 (6 bases). V was pared by 3 bases and J by 3 bases, with 18 bases between. This CDR3 has 16 amino acids. Germline V gives CDR1 MDHEN, CDR2 SYDVKM.

This sequence joins TRBV7-3 and TRBJ1-6; D is perhaps TRBD1 (6 bases). Trimming cost V 2 bases and J 8 bases, with 13 bases left between them. The CDR3 extends over 15 amino acids. Germline lookup yields CDR1 SGHTA and CDR2 FQGTGA. The CDR3 DNA sequence: TGTGCCAGCAGCTTAGTCGGACAGAAAGATTCACCCCTCCACTTT. Its translation is CASSLVGQKDSPLHF.

The V gene is TRBV9, the J gene TRBJ2-5; no clear D. Germline loops: CDR1 SGDLS, CDR2 YYNGEE. The CDR3 is 14 residues long. The V and J ends lost 2 bases and 5 bases respectively, with 13 bases between them. CDR3 sequence reads: CASSVPGSSETQYF. CDR3 DNA sequence: TGTGCCAGCAGCGTCCCAGGCAGTAGTGAGACCCAGTACTTC.

This CDR3 is CAITFGPGQGDGYTF. In nucleotides, the CDR3 is TGTGCCATCACCTTCGGCCCGGGACAGGGGGATGGCTACACCTTC. The V call is TRBV10-3, the J call TRBJ1-2; 11 bases line up with TRBD1. This CDR3 has 15 amino acids. Germline-derived CDR1 and CDR2 are ENHRY and SYGVKD. V shed 7 bases and J 6 bases; nucleotides not matched to a gene: 10.

The chain has TRBV10-2 and TRBJ2-3, with 9 bases identical to TRBD1. V shed 7 bases, J shed 4 bases, and the junction held 3 bases outside the gene matches. From germline, CDR1 is WSHSY and CDR2 SAAADI. This CDR3 region has 13 residues. CDR3 in amino acids: CASKQGAADTQYF. CDR3 in DNA: TGCGCCAGCAAACAGGGGGCCGCAGATACGCAGTATTTT.

V is TRBV6-5 and J is TRBJ2-2, with TRBD2 matching over 8 bases. V shed 2 bases and J 2 bases; nucleotides not matched to a gene: 4. CDR1 is MNHEY and CDR2 is SVGAGI in the germline V gene. This CDR3 spans 16 amino acids. DNA of the CDR3: TGTGCCAGCAGTTACGGACTAGCACCTAACACCGGGGAGCTGTTTTTT. It encodes CASSYGLAPNTGELFF.

The V gene is TRBV25-1, the J gene TRBJ1-2; the match to TRBD1 covers 7 bases. The CDR3 contains 15 residues. Trimming at V came to 4 bases and at J to 4 bases, leaving 9 bases not matched to a gene. Germline assignment: CDR1 MGHDK and CDR2 SYGVNS. CDR3 nucleotides: TGTGCCAGCAGTGGATTGGACAGGAGGGGCTATGGCTACACCTTC. Translated, it gives CASSGLDRRGYGYTF.

CDR3 region: CASSATRIGTDTQYF. The CDR3 DNA is TGTGCCAGTAGTGCGACACGTATTGGCACAGATACGCAGTATTTT. The chain employs TRBV19 and TRBJ2-3; no reliable D call. Germline assignment: CDR1 LNHDA and CDR2 SQIVND (reference sequence). V was clipped by 5 bases and J by 1 base, with 13 bases between them. CDR3 length: 15 residues.

This chain connects TRBV3-1 (or the pseudogene TRBV3-2) to TRBJ2-7, with D perhaps TRBD2 (6 bases). V lost 2 bases to trimming and J lost 7 bases, with 9 bases between them. In germline, CDR1 is LGHDT, CDR2 YNNKEL (reference sequence). CDR3 length: 12 amino acids. In nucleotides, the CDR3 is TGTGCCAGCAGCCAATTGCGGGAAGAGCAGTACTTC. It codes for CASSQLREEQYF.

The chain couples TRBV27 to TRBJ1-1, with 10 bases that match TRBD1. Germline CDR1 MNHEY, CDR2 SMNVEV (reference sequence). The CDR3 covers 15 residues. Losses at the gene ends were 6 bases for V and 1 base for J; bases not matched to a gene: 5. Here the CDR3 DNA reads TGTGCCAGCAGGTTAAGACAGGGGGCGAACACTGAAGCTTTCTTT. Translated, it gives CASRLRQGANTEAFF.

The V gene is TRBV4-1, the J gene TRBJ2-3; TRBD2 matches 12 bases. The V and J ends lost 0 bases and 4 bases, in that order; junction bases with no gene match: 5. Germline-derived CDR1 and CDR2 are MGHRA and YSYEKL. The length of the CDR3 is 17 residues. The CDR3 sequence: CASSQDVTSGSADTQYF. CDR3 DNA: TGCGCCAGCAGCCAAGATGTGACTAGCGGGAGTGCAGATACGCAGTATTTT.

This sequence joins TRBV5-1 and TRBJ1-5; 7 nucleotides align to TRBD1. V lost 0 bases and J lost 7; bases outside the gene matches: 7. Germline CDR1 is SGHRS and CDR2 is YFSETQ. The CDR3 extends over 15 amino acids. The CDR3 here is CASSLDSGGGQPQHF. Here the CDR3 DNA reads TGCGCCAGCAGCTTGGATTCAGGGGGTGGACAGCCCCAGCATTTT.

This clone was counted only a few times. The chain links TRBV30 to TRBJ1-6; possible D gene TRBD1, 5 bases. The CDR3 consists of 13 residues. Germline V CDR1 and CDR2: GTSNPN, SVGIG (reference sequence). V was cut by 5 bases and J by 9 bases, with 14 bases left in between. CDR3 sequence: CAWRGSLVSPLHF. DNA of the CDR3: TGTGCCTGGCGGGGGAGTCTAGTTTCACCCCTCCACTTT.

This clone has only one observation. The chain joins TRBV10-1 to TRBJ2-3; 7 positions match TRBD1. The CDR3 sequence is 15 residues long. The V segment lost 0 bases and the J segment 2 bases; nucleotides outside the gene matches: 2. CDR1 and CDR2 from the germline V gene are WNHNN and SYGVQD (reference sequence). CDR3 region: CASSESTGYTDTQYF. CDR3 nucleotide sequence: TGCGCCAGCAGTGAGTCGACAGGGTACACAGATACGCAGTATTTT.

V is TRBV19 and J is TRBJ1-2; perhaps TRBD1 as D (5 bases). The V end lost 3 bases, the J end lost 5 bases, and 19 bases lay between the germline ends. This CDR3 is 16 amino acids long. Looked up from germline, CDR1 is LNHDA and CDR2 is SQIVND (reference sequence). CDR3 sequence (DNA): TGTGCCAGTAGTATCTCCGGATCGGGGGTACGGTATGGCTACACCTTC. Translation: CASSISGSGVRYGYTF.

This clone occurred once. The chain links TRBV9 to TRBJ2-7, with D uncertain. Germline V gene lookup returns CDR1 SGDLS and CDR2 YYNGEE. This CDR3 has 15 residues. Trimming cost V 0 bases and J 0 bases, with 10 bases left between them. The CDR3 DNA reads as TGTGCCAGCAGCGTAGCAGCACAGAGCTCCTACGAGCAGTACTTC. This sequence encodes CASSVAAQSSYEQYF.

V gene TRBV29-1 combines with J gene TRBJ2-7, with D uncertain. Between the trimmed V and J ends, which lost 4 bases and 7 bases, there was a span of 14 bases. This CDR3 region has 12 residues. Germline CDR1 and CDR2: SQVTM and ANQGSEA. In nucleotides, the CDR3 is TGCAGCGTTGGAAAAGGAGTCTCGGAGCAGTACTTC. Its translation: CSVGKGVSEQYF.

V and J are TRBV13 and TRBJ1-6; D gene uncertain. The V gene lost 3 bases and the J gene lost 8 bases, with 11 bases spanning the gap. Germline V gene sequence: CDR1 PRHDT, CDR2 FYEKMQ (reference sequence). This CDR3 has 14 amino acids. The CDR3 nucleotides are TGTGCCAGCAGCTTGAGGGTTGGGGATTCACCCCTCCACTTT. Protein sequence: CASSLRVGDSPLHF.